This T cell receptor beta chain was observed in a study of cytomegalovirus exposure and HLA in healthy donors. Study-level findings and limits: The listing of roughly 160 TCR beta chains classed them as cytomegalovirus-associated. Previously analyzed data showed that most TCR beta V segments were productive at a frequency of about 90% or about 30%.

Primers included in the PCR were 60 Vbeta and 13 Jbeta primers. Here immunoSEQ multiplex PCR was the method, and the copy in TCRdb shows in-frame clones only, minus some. The sample contains more than 130,000 clones, around 77% of which appear only once. Turning to this clone: The antigen is unknown.

The CDR3 has 16 residues. Unmatched junction bases numbered 3, after V lost 1 base and J lost 6 bases. The germline CDR1 and CDR2 sequences are MGHRA and YSYEKL. Sequencing used PBMCs. The clonotype comes from a man aged 30 to 39 in good health and CMV-seronegative. The chain is built from TRBV4-1 and TRBJ1-6; 10 nucleotides align to TRBD1. The CDR3: CASSQATGGINSPLHF. In DNA form, the CDR3 reads TGCGCCAGCAGCCAAGCGACAGGGGGCATTAATTCACCCCTCCACTTT.